This is a list of T cell receptor beta chains from one sample in a study of blood T cell repertoires in COVID-19. This table comes from immunoSEQ multiplex PCR, and its TCRdb copy is limited to in-frame clones, with some not included. The profile shows under 95,000 clones, roughly 85% of them singletons. Sequencing used peripheral blood. Receptors were obtained from a man over 45 with COVID-19, enrolled during active disease. Each CDR3 is given with its conserved first and last residue. Only part of the rows carry a size: once, few, many, or a class if the clone is expanded.

V	J	size	CDR3
TRBV18	TRBJ2-5	NA	CASSSDRAETQYF
TRBV6-5	TRBJ1-2	NA	CASSARGTDNYGYTF
TRBV5-1	TRBJ2-3	NA	CASSLGTGTGTDTQYF
TRBV19	TRBJ2-7	NA	CASSQGRHEQYF
TRBV28	TRBJ1-3	few	CASSPRRRGSSGNTIYF
TRBV5-1	TRBJ1-6	NA	CASSLGGQGRSPLHF
TRBV3-1/TRBV3-2	TRBJ2-7	NA	CASSPLAGAAYEQYF
TRBV28	TRBJ1-4	NA	CASSTVPGGLLFF
TRBV27	TRBJ1-5	NA	CASSGRGGQPQHF
TRBV7-2	TRBJ2-1	NA	CASSFRPSGEQFF
TRBV6-5	TRBJ1-2	NA	CASTRSPANYGYTF
TRBV27	TRBJ1-3	NA	CASSFASGSGNTIYF
TRBV2	TRBJ2-3	NA	CAIQDSSTDTQYF
TRBV21-1	TRBJ1-2	NA	CASIEPLYGYTF
TRBV30	TRBJ2-7	NA	CAWSLDNYEQYF
TRBV5-4	TRBJ1-5	NA	CASSLEGHGPQPQHF
TRBV2	TRBJ2-5	few	CASRRETQYF
TRBV5-1	TRBJ2-7	NA	CASSAGGTPYEQYF
TRBV6-5	TRBJ1-5	NA	CASSYQGRQPQHF
TRBV6-6	TRBJ2-1	NA	CASSLASYNEQFF
TRBV6-5	TRBJ1-1	NA	CASSYLTEAFF
TRBV3-1/TRBV3-2	TRBJ2-1	once	CASPCGGIPYEQFF
TRBV19	TRBJ2-4	NA	CASSIDLTSGSDIQYF
TRBV6-5	TRBJ2-7	NA	CASSLTGGRYEQYF
TRBV7-2	TRBJ2-5	NA	CASSLDRGETQYF
TRBV5-1	TRBJ1-3	NA	CASSLGQGAGNTIYF
TRBV7-6	TRBJ2-3	NA	CASSLAYSSTDTQYF
TRBV11-3	TRBJ2-5	once	CASSLGLKEQETQYF
TRBV7-2	TRBJ1-2	NA	CASSSTPGTGYGYTF
TRBV19	TRBJ2-7	NA	CASSITGSSYEQYF
TRBV6-5	TRBJ2-4	NA	CATKRDRINIQYF
TRBV30	TRBJ1-6	NA	CAWSVGTANSPLHF
TRBV6-5	TRBJ2-4	NA	CASSFGLAGPRYF
TRBV2	TRBJ2-7	NA	CASRPGTGGYYEQYF
TRBV2	TRBJ1-1	NA	CASSNSAGSPEAFF
TRBV11-2	TRBJ1-2	once	CASSLRSGTRANYGYTF
TRBV27	TRBJ2-1	NA	CASSHLAGGSYNEQFF
TRBV6-5	TRBJ1-3	few	CASSLDRGNGNTIYF
TRBV28	TRBJ1-2	NA	CASSPPRTDYYGYTF
TRBV5-6	TRBJ1-3	few	CASSPRDRGNTIYF
TRBV28	TRBJ1-2	NA	CASSPPGEGGYTF
TRBV19	TRBJ2-3	once	CASSPGQGSTDTQYF
TRBV9	TRBJ1-5	NA	CASSVEGHINQPQHF